This T cell receptor beta chain was recovered during a study of cytomegalovirus exposure and HLA in healthy donors. Points from the study as a whole: The majority of TCR sequences were rare, yet some public TCRs appeared in many donors. The study flagged some 180 TCR beta chains as cytomegalovirus-associated. In a later analysis, the majority of CMV-associated beta chains seemingly showed HLA restriction.

From germline, CDR1 is MNHEY and CDR2 SVGAGI. CDR3 length: 13 amino acids. V shed 6 bases and J shed 7 bases, with 13 bases lying between them. The PCR employed 60 Vbeta primers together with 13 Jbeta primers. Method: immunoSEQ multiplex PCR; TCRdb's copy keeps in-frame clones and lacks some. The sample lists hundreds of thousands of clones, 76% seen once, with approximately 0.63% in the top ten. With regard to this clone: Antigen unknown.

This TCR derives from a man aged 18 to 30 in good health and CMV-seronegative. The specimen was PBMCs. V usage is TRBV6-5 and J usage is TRBJ2-1; a weak D match, TRBD1 (5 bases). As DNA, the CDR3 is TGTGCCAGCAGCCCAGGGATTTTAAATGAGCAGTTCTTC. This codes for CASSPGILNEQFF.